The next 23 T cell receptor beta chains were all read from a single sample in a study of blood T cell repertoires in COVID-19. The protocol was immunoSEQ multiplex PCR, while the TCRdb copy is restricted to in-frame clones and leaves out a portion. The sample shows 350,000 to 500,000 clones, more than 70% of them seen only once. Source material: PBMCs or T cells enriched from blood (not recorded which). The receptors come from a woman in her late teens or twenties who had been exposed to COVID-19.

The J gene is TRBJ1-4, the V gene TRBV23-1; possible D gene TRBD1, 5 bases. TRBV23-1 is given ORF status, its function remaining uncertain. The CDR3 consists of 21 residues. The germline V and J ends were trimmed by 0 bases and 1 base, with 24 bases remaining between them. For the CDR3, the DNA is TGCGCCAGCAGTCAATCGGGGCCCCACACGGGGGATCAGGGAACTAATGAAAAACTGTTTTTT. Its protein is CASSQSGPHTGDQGTNEKLFF.

The J gene is TRBJ2-1, the V gene TRBV10-3; D remains ambiguous. Germline loops: CDR1 ENHRY, CDR2 SYGVKD. There are 13 residues in the CDR3. Trimming removed 2 bases at V and 8 bases at J, with 10 bases between. CDR3 nucleotides: TGTGCCATCAGTGAGACGCCCTCGGATGAGCAGTTCTTC. This codes for CAISETPSDEQFF.

V and J are TRBV11-1 and TRBJ2-2; 9 nucleotides agree with TRBD1. The J segment lost 0 bases and the V segment lost 5 bases, leaving 4 bases of the junction unmatched. This CDR3 is 16 amino acids long. In germline, CDR1 is SGHAT, CDR2 FQDESV (reference sequence). In nucleotides, the CDR3 is TGTGCCAGCAGCATACGACAGGGGGCGAACACCGGGGAGCTGTTTTTT. It yields the protein CASSIRQGANTGELFF.

The sample holds many counts of this clone. The gene calls are TRBV23-1 and TRBJ2-7, with 7 bases lining up with TRBD1. TRBV23-1 is an ORF; its function is uncertain. V was clipped by 5 bases and J by 0 bases; unmatched bases: 7. This CDR3 region has 15 residues. The CDR3 reads CASSVDRVFSYEQYF. The CDR3 coding sequence is TGCGCCAGCAGTGTCGACAGGGTATTCTCCTACGAGCAGTACTTC.

The rearrangement uses TRBV28 and TRBJ2-7; 7 bases map to TRBD1. After removal of 5 bases from V and 0 bases from J, the junction contained 10 bases not matched to a gene. The CDR3 runs 16 residues. Germline CDR1 is MDHEN and CDR2 is SYDVKM. This CDR3 reads CASSLGTELSSYEQYF. CDR3 DNA: TGTGCCAGCAGTCTCGGGACAGAGCTAAGCTCCTACGAGCAGTACTTC.

This clone was seen just once. This chain links TRBV28 with TRBJ2-7; no clear D gene. CDR1 and CDR2 from the germline V gene are MDHEN and SYDVKM. The CDR3 length is 16 residues. V was shortened by 5 bases and J by 6 bases, with 23 bases between the two germline ends. Written as DNA, the CDR3 is TGTGCCAGCAGTAGTAGCCGAAATCCGGGTCCCAGCGAGCAGTACTTC. The encoded protein is CASSSSRNPGPSEQYF.

V usage is TRBV5-1 and J usage is TRBJ2-2; D possibly corresponds to TRBD1 (5 bases). This CDR3 comprises 15 residues. The V end was cut by 1 base, the J end by 3 bases, with 10 bases between. Germline V CDR1 and CDR2: SGHRS, YFSETQ. CDR3 sequence reads: CASSLRQPDTGELFF. CDR3 nucleotides: TGCGCCAGCAGCTTGCGACAGCCCGACACCGGGGAGCTGTTTTTT.

V and J are TRBV2 and TRBJ1-1; D unresolved. The germline gives CDR1 SNHLY, CDR2 FYNNEI. Deletions cut 6 bases from V and 3 bases from J, with 11 bases between. This CDR3 has 13 residues. The CDR3, as DNA: TGTGCCAGCAGACCTGACGGGGACACTGAAGCTTTCTTT. Encoded protein: CASRPDGDTEAFF.

This clone was detected only once. The CDR3 protein is CASTPGGGYTGELFF. The CDR3 region has the DNA TGTGCCAGCACTCCAGGCGGAGGGTACACCGGGGAGCTGTTTTTT. The chain couples TRBV2 to TRBJ2-2; TRBD2 is a possible D gene (6 bases). Germline V CDR1 and CDR2: SNHLY, FYNNEI. The CDR3 spans 15 residues. V shed 7 bases and J shed 3 bases, with 15 bases lying between them.

The chain recombines TRBV4-1 with TRBJ2-3; the D gene is possibly TRBD1 (5 bases). V gave up 4 bases and J gave up 2 bases, with 10 bases separating them. The germline CDR1 and CDR2 sequences are MGHRA and YSYEKL. This CDR3 spans 14 amino acids. CDR3 in amino acids: CASSLDSFTDTQYF. The CDR3 DNA sequence: TGCGCCAGCAGCCTCGACAGTTTCACAGATACGCAGTATTTT.

The chain combines TRBV7-2 with TRBJ1-6; D is unclear. Germline CDR1 and CDR2: SGHTA and FQGNSA. The CDR3 runs to 14 residues. Trimming stripped 1 base from V and 4 bases from J, with 5 bases between. In DNA, the CDR3 is TGTGCCAGCAGCTTAGTCAGTTATAATTCACCCCTCCACTTT. Its protein is CASSLVSYNSPLHF.

This clone was observed a few times. The V call is TRBV5-5, the J call TRBJ1-5, with TRBD1 matching over 8 bases. Germline CDR1 is SGHKS and CDR2 is YYEKEE (reference sequence). The CDR3 runs to 15 residues. The V gene end was trimmed by 4 bases and the J gene end by 0 bases; junction bases not matched to a gene: 3. The CDR3 region is CASSDRGHSNQPQHF. CDR3 DNA: TGTGCCAGCAGCGACAGGGGCCATAGCAATCAGCCCCAGCATTTT.

This CDR3 is CASSQINRDATEAFF. The CDR3 DNA is TGCGCCAGCAGCCAGATTAACAGGGATGCCACTGAAGCTTTCTTT. The genes are TRBV4-3 and TRBJ1-1, with a tentative D call TRBD1 (6 bases). CDR1 is LGHNA and CDR2 is YSLEER in the germline V gene. There are 15 residues in the CDR3. The germline V and J ends were trimmed by 3 bases and 4 bases, with 15 bases remaining between them.

J is TRBJ2-1 and V is TRBV5-1; TRBD2 is a possible D gene (6 bases). Germline CDR1 is SGHRS and CDR2 is YFSETQ. Trimming took off 4 bases at V and 8 bases at J, with 13 bases between the two ends. This CDR3 is 13 amino acids long. Written as DNA, the CDR3 is TGCGCCAGCAGCCGTGGAGGGGTGGATGAGCAGTTCTTC. Its translation: CASSRGGVDEQFF.

This rearrangement joins TRBV2 to TRBJ2-3, with 7 bases lining up with TRBD1. This CDR3 is built from 15 residues. V was clipped by 6 bases and J by 0 bases; unmatched bases: 6. Germline-derived CDR1 and CDR2 are SNHLY and FYNNEI. The CDR3 DNA follows: TGTGCCAGCAGCAAACAGGGGTATAGCACAGATACGCAGTATTTT. It encodes CASSKQGYSTDTQYF. The variable domain in full, completed from reference TRBV2 and TRBJ2-3, reads EPEVTQTPSHQVTQMGQEVILRCVPISNHLYFYWYRQILGQKVEFLVSFYNNEISEKSEIFDDQFSVERPDGSNFTLKIRSTKLEDSAMYFCASSKQGYSTDTQYFGPGTRLTVL.

This chain joins TRBV19 and TRBJ1-1; D is ambiguous. Trimming removed 6 bases at V and 3 bases at J, with 11 bases between. Germline values: CDR1 LNHDA, CDR2 SQIVND (reference sequence). The CDR3 has 13 amino acids. The CDR3 here is CASRWGGDTEAFF. The CDR3 bases are TGTGCCAGTAGATGGGGAGGCGACACTGAAGCTTTCTTT.

The gene calls are TRBV7-9 and TRBJ2-1, with 7 bases matching TRBD1. Germline V lookup: CDR1 SEHNR, CDR2 FQNEAQ (reference sequence). Losses at the gene ends were 2 bases for V and 9 bases for J; bases not matched to a gene: 10. The CDR3 runs 15 residues. As DNA, the CDR3 is TGTGCCAGCAGCTTAACGGGACAGAGTCTCGGTGAGCAGTTCTTC. This translates into CASSLTGQSLGEQFF.

The chain is built from TRBV28 and TRBJ1-2, with 11 bases matching TRBD1. V was clipped by 10 bases and J by 8 bases; unmatched bases: 9. This CDR3 region has 13 residues. From germline, CDR1 is MDHEN and CDR2 SYDVKM. CDR3: CATPDRGRRGYTF. The DNA for the CDR3 is TGTGCCACTCCGGACAGGGGGCGCCGCGGCTACACCTTC.

The chain has TRBV29-1 and TRBJ1-2, with 8 bases aligning to TRBD1. Germline CDR1 and CDR2: SQVTM and ANQGSEA. The CDR3 contains 13 residues. The junction had 5 bases not matched to a gene; V was cut back by 4 bases and J by 4 bases. The CDR3 here is CSVASDRGYGYTF. CDR3 bases: TGCAGCGTTGCCTCTGACAGGGGCTATGGCTACACCTTC.

This chain uses TRBV28 with TRBJ2-2, with 13 positions matching TRBD2. J was trimmed by 4 bases and V by 8 bases; bases with no gene match: 1. Germline V gives CDR1 MDHEN, CDR2 SYDVKM. There are 14 residues in the CDR3. DNA for the CDR3: TGTGCCAGCCGACTAGCGGGGGGCACCGGGGAGCTGTTTTTT. Amino acid sequence: CASRLAGGTGELFF.

The chain joins TRBV15 to TRBJ1-3, with D hard to call. Trimming removed 2 bases at V and 4 bases at J, with 12 bases between. Germline V lookup: CDR1 LNHNV, CDR2 YYDKDF (reference sequence). The CDR3 runs to 15 residues. CDR3 sequence: CATSRTGDTGNTIYF. The DNA for the CDR3 is TGTGCCACCAGCAGAACCGGGGATACCGGAAACACCATATATTTT.

This clone has just a few counts. V is TRBV6-4 and J is TRBJ2-1; 7 bases agree with TRBD1. Trimming removed 6 bases from V and 4 bases from J; junction bases left unmatched: 3. Germline V CDR1 and CDR2: MRHNA, SNTAGT. This CDR3 has 13 amino acids. In nucleotides, the CDR3 is TGTGCCAGCAGAGGGGGCGAATACAATGAGCAGTTCTTC. It encodes CASRGGEYNEQFF.

The chain uses TRBV9 and TRBJ2-3; TRBD2 matches 7 bases. Looked up from germline, CDR1 is SGDLS and CDR2 is YYNGEE. Trimming removed 2 bases from V and 1 base from J; junction bases left unmatched: 7. The CDR3 covers 16 residues. The CDR3 spells CASSVLAVAGTDTQYF. CDR3 nucleotide sequence: TGTGCCAGCAGCGTTCTAGCGGTTGCCGGCACAGATACGCAGTATTTT.